This T cell receptor (beta chain) came from a study of radiation and T cells in renal cell carcinoma. CDR3 size: 13 residues. Germline lookup yields CDR1 ENHRY and CDR2 SYGVKD. V was pared by 4 bases and J by 0 bases, with 7 bases between. As for treatment: treatment-naive control, cytoreductive nephrectomy. This renal cell carcinoma was of the clear cell type. Controls included a few female and 10 or so male donors, resected 2011 to 2014. Details on this clone: As yet, its antigen is unknown.

Sequencing used immunoSEQ multiplex PCR; TCRdb keeps in-frame clones, though not all of them. The sample records roughly 10,000 clones, roughly three fifths being singletons. Study-wide findings and caveats: Compared with controls, irradiated tumors had more, larger dominant CDR3 motifs. In nephrectomy-only tumors, top 100 clonotypes averaged approximately 45%, versus 54% irradiated.

V is TRBV10-3 and J is TRBJ2-7; D is ambiguous. The TCR sequence derives from a man aged 40-55 years with renal cell carcinoma. The specimen comprised tumor tissue, sampled from a patient whose treatment was nephrectomy without radiotherapy. Written as DNA, the CDR3 is TGTGCCATCAGTGCCGACCTCTCCTACGAGCAGTACTTC. Amino acid sequence: CAISADLSYEQYF.